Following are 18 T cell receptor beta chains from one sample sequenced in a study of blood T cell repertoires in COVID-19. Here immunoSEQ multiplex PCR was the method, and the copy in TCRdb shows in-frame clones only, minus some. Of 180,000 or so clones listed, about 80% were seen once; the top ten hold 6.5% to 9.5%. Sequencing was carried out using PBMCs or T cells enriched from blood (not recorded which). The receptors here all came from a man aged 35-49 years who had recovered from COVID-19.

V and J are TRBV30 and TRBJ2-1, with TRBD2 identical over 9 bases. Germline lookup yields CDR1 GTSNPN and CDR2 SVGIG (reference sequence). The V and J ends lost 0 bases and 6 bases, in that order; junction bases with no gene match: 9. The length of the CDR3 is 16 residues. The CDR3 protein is CAWSVLGGGAINEQFF. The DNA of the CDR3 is TGTGCCTGGAGTGTATTGGGCGGGGGGGCCATCAATGAGCAGTTCTTC.

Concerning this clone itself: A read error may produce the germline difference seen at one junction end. This chain's CDR3 is CATSRDLGQRAF. The CDR3 region has the DNA TGTGCCACCAGCAGAGATTTGGGACAGAGGGCCTTC. The V call is TRBV15, the J call TRBJ2-7; 7 bases fit TRBD1. CDR1 and CDR2 from the germline V gene are LNHNV and YYDKDF (reference sequence). The CDR3 has 12 amino acids.

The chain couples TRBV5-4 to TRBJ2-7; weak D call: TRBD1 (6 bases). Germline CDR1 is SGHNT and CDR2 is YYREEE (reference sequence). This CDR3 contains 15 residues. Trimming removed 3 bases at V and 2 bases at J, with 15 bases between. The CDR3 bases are TGTGCCAGCAGCTCGCATCCGGGACAAACCTACGAGCAGTACTTC. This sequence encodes CASSSHPGQTYEQYF.

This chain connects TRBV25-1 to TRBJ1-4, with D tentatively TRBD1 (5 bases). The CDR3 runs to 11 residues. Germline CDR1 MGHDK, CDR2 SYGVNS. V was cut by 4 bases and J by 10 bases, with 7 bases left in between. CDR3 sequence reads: CASSAGGKLFF. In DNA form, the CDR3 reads TGTGCCAGCAGTGCGGGGGGAAAACTGTTTTTT.

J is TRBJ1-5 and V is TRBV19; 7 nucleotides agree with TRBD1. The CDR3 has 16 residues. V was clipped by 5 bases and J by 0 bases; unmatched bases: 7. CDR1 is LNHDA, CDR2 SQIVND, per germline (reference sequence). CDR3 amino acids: CASSVTGEASNQPQHF. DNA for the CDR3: TGTGCCAGTAGTGTTACAGGGGAGGCTAGCAATCAGCCCCAGCATTTT. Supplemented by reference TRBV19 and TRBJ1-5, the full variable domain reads DGGITQSPKYLFRKEGQNVTLSCEQNLNHDAMYWYRQDPGQGLRLIYYSQIVNDFQKGDIAEGYSVSREKKESFPLTVTSAQKNPTAFYLCASSVTGEASNQPQHFGDGTRLSIL.

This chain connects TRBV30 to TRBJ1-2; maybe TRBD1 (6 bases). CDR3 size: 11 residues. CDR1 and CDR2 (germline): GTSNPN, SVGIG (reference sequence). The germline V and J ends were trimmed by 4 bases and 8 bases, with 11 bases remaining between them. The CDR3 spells CAWITGSGYTF. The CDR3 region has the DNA TGTGCCTGGATTACAGGGTCCGGCTACACCTTC.

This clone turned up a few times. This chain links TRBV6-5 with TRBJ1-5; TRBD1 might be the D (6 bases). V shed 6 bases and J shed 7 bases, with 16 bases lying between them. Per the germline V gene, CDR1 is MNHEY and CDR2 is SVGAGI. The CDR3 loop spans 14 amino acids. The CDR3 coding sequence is TGTGCCAGCAGCTTAAAAGGGGGAGACCAGCCCCAGCATTTT. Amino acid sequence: CASSLKGGDQPQHF.

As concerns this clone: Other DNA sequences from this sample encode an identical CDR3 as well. The CDR3 DNA follows: TGCGCCAGCAGCTTGGCCTTAGGAGGGGTGGGCGTGAGAATGAACACTGAAGCTTTCTTT. Residues: CASSLALGGVGVRMNTEAFF. The V and J genes are TRBV5-1 and TRBJ1-1, with D possibly TRBD1 on 5 matching bases. Per the germline V gene, CDR1 is SGHRS and CDR2 is YFSETQ. V was shortened by 0 bases and J by 0 bases, with 24 bases between the two germline ends. The CDR3 totals 20 residues.

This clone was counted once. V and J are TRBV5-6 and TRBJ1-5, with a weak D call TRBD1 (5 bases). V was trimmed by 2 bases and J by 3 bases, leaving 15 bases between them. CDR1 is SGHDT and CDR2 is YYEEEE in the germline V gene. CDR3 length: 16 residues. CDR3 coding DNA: TGTGCCAGCAGCTTCGGTTCTAGGGGACTCAATCAGCCCCAGCATTTT. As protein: CASSFGSRGLNQPQHF. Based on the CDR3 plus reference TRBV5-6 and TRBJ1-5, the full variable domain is DAGVTQSPTHLIKTRGQQVTLRCSPKSGHDTVSWYQQALGQGPQFIFQYYEEEERQRGNFPDRFSGHQFPNYSSELNVNALLLGDSALYLCASSFGSRGLNQPQHFGDGTRLSIL.

CDR3 loop: CASSQESRARYTF. The CDR3 DNA sequence: TGTGCCAGCAGCCAAGAGTCCAGGGCCCGCTACACCTTC. The genes are TRBV3-1 (or the pseudogene TRBV3-2) and TRBJ1-2; tentative D call: TRBD1 (5 bases). The CDR3 sequence is 13 residues long. Trimming took off 0 bases at V and 9 bases at J, with 11 bases between the two ends. Per the germline V gene, CDR1 is LGHDT and CDR2 is YNNKEL (reference sequence).

The CDR3 bases are TGTGCCAGCAGCACCACCCCGGACAGGGCGTACCGGGCCGAGCAGTACTTC. Its protein is CASSTTPDRAYRAEQYF. The chain has TRBV11-2 and TRBJ2-7; 8 bases agree with TRBD1. Per the germline V gene, CDR1 is SGHAT and CDR2 is FQNNGV. J gave up 6 bases and V 5 bases, and 18 bases lay outside the gene matches. The CDR3 is 17 amino acids.

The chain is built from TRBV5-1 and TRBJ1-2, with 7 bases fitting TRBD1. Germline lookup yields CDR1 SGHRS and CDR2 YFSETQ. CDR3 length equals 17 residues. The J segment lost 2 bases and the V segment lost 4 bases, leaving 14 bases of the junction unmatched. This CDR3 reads CASSPGTATSFNYGYTF. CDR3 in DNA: TGCGCCAGCAGCCCCGGGACAGCTACTTCATTCAACTATGGCTACACCTTC.

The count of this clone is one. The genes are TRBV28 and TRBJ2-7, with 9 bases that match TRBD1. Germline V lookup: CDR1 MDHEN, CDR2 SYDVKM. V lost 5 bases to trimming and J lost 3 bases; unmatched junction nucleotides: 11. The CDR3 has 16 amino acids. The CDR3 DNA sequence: TGTGCCAGCAGTCCGGGACAGGGCTCTGACTTCTACGAGCAGTACTTC. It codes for CASSPGQGSDFYEQYF.

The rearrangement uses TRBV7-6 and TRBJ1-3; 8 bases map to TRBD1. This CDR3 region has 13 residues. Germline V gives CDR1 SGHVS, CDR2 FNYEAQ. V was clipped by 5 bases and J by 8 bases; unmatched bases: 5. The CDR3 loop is CASSIDRGDTIYF. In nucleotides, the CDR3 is TGTGCCAGCAGCATCGACAGGGGTGACACCATATATTTT.

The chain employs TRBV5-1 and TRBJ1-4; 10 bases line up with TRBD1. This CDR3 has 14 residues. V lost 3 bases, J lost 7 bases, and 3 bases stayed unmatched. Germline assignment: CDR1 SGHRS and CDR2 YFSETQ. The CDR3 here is CASSSGTGVEKLFF. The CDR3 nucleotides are TGCGCCAGCAGCTCGGGGACAGGGGTTGAAAAACTGTTTTTT.

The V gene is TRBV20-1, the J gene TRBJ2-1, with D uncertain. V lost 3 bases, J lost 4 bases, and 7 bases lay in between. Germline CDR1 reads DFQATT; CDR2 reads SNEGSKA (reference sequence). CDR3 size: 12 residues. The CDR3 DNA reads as TGCAGTGCTAGTCAGATATACAATGAGCAGTTCTTC. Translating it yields CSASQIYNEQFF.

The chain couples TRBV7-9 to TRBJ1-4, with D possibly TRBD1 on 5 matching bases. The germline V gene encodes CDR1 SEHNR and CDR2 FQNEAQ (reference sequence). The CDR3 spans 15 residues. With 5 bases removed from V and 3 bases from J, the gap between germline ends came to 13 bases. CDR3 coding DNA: TGTGCCAGCAGCCCACCCGGACATGCTAATGAAAAACTGTTTTTT. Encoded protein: CASSPPGHANEKLFF.

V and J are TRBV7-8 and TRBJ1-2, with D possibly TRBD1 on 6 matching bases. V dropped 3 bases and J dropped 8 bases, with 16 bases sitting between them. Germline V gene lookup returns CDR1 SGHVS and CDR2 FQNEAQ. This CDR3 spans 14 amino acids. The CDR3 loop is CASSFNRVPGGYTF. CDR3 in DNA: TGTGCCAGCAGCTTCAACAGGGTCCCGGGGGGCTACACCTTC.